The 25 T cell receptor beta chains listed next were all sequenced from one sample in a study of T cell changes during pregnancy in multiple sclerosis. Assay used: immunoSEQ multiplex PCR; TCRdb lists only in-frame clones, some missing. The sample includes about 40,000 clones, around 94% of them seen just once. The input for sequencing was peripheral blood, taken before pregnancy. These receptors all stem from a female donor with multiple sclerosis, enrolled in a pregnancy study.

This clone was seen once. V gene TRBV11-3 combines with J gene TRBJ1-1; possible D gene TRBD1, 6 bases. Germline CDR1 is SGHNT and CDR2 is YENEEA. The ends were cut back, 0 bases at V and 6 bases at J, with 11 bases in the middle. The CDR3 has 14 amino acids. CDR3 sequence: CASSLDGGRAEAFF. For the CDR3, the DNA is TGTGCCAGCAGCTTAGATGGGGGCAGGGCTGAAGCTTTCTTT. Full variable domain (rest looked up from reference TRBV11-3 and TRBJ1-1): EAGVVQSPRYKIIEKKQPVAFWCNPISGHNTLYWYLQNLGQGPELLIRYENEEAVDDSQLPKDRFSAERLKGVDSTLKIQPAELGDSAVYLCASSLDGGRAEAFFGQGTRLTVV.

The V call is TRBV10-1, the J call TRBJ1-2; D gene ambiguous. The V end lost 7 bases, the J end lost 6 bases, and 15 bases lay between the germline ends. The CDR3 is 13 residues long. Germline assignment: CDR1 WNHNN and CDR2 SYGVQD (reference sequence). This chain's CDR3 is CASNSGQDDGYTF. For the CDR3, the DNA is TGCGCCAGCAATAGCGGCCAGGATGATGGCTACACCTTC.

The chain carries TRBV4-1 and TRBJ2-7, with 8 bases fitting TRBD2. From germline, CDR1 is MGHRA and CDR2 YSYEKL. This CDR3 contains 16 residues. The J segment lost 3 bases and the V segment lost 4 bases, leaving 11 bases of the junction unmatched. In DNA, the CDR3 is TGCGCCAGCAGCCCCCCGGGAACTAGCGGAATCTACGAGCAGTACTTC. Translated: CASSPPGTSGIYEQYF.

The genes are TRBV11-2 and TRBJ1-2; 8 bases match TRBD1. This CDR3 has 15 residues. V lost 5 bases and J lost 3; bases outside the gene matches: 8. The germline gives CDR1 SGHAT, CDR2 FQNNGV. The CDR3 sequence: CASSHGQGWHYGYTF. The CDR3 region has the DNA TGTGCCAGCAGCCACGGACAGGGCTGGCACTATGGCTACACCTTC.

Written as DNA, the CDR3 is TGCAGCGTTGAGGGACGGGGGGACTACAATGAGCAGTTCTTC. This codes for CSVEGRGDYNEQFF. The chain employs TRBV29-1 and TRBJ2-1; 7 bases map to TRBD2. Trimming removed 3 bases from V and 3 bases from J; junction bases left unmatched: 5. CDR1 is SQVTM, CDR2 ANQGSEA, per germline. There are 14 residues in the CDR3.

Here the CDR3 DNA reads TGCGCCAGCAGCTTTCGGACAGCAGAAGAGACCCAGTACTTC. This sequence encodes CASSFRTAEETQYF. The chain links TRBV5-1 to TRBJ2-5; perhaps TRBD1 as D (6 bases). Germline V gene lookup returns CDR1 SGHRS and CDR2 YFSETQ. Trimming removed 2 bases from V and 3 bases from J, with 11 bases in between. There are 14 residues in the CDR3.

This rearrangement joins TRBV29-1 to TRBJ2-7; TRBD2 might be the D (5 bases). The CDR3 is 11 residues long. Germline values: CDR1 SQVTM, CDR2 ANQGSEA. V lost 7 bases to trimming and J lost 3 bases, with 10 bases between them. The CDR3 sequence is CSASGSYEQYF. CDR3 DNA: TGCAGCGCCTCGGGAAGCTACGAGCAGTACTTC.

The rearrangement uses TRBV6-1 and TRBJ1-5; possible D gene TRBD1, 5 bases. This CDR3 spans 13 amino acids. Germline V gene sequence: CDR1 MNHNS, CDR2 SASEGT. V was shortened by 8 bases and J by 7 bases, with 15 bases between the two germline ends. The CDR3 DNA reads TGTGCCAGCGGTATAACGGGGGAACAGCCCCAGCATTTT. The encoded protein is CASGITGEQPQHF.

The gene calls are TRBV20-1 and TRBJ2-7; TRBD2 is a possible D gene (6 bases). V lost 3 bases and J lost 6, with 9 bases in between. Germline CDR1 DFQATT, CDR2 SNEGSKA (reference sequence). The CDR3 totals 11 residues. CDR3: CSASVGGEQYF. In DNA form, the CDR3 reads TGCAGTGCTAGCGTCGGGGGCGAGCAGTACTTC.

The chain carries TRBV4-2 and TRBJ2-7; a weak D match, TRBD2 (7 bases). The length of the CDR3 is 16 residues. V was pared by 4 bases and J by 2 bases, with 18 bases between. Germline values: CDR1 LGHNA, CDR2 YNFKEQ. This CDR3 is CASSLAGEGGAYEQYF. Written as DNA, the CDR3 is TGTGCCAGCAGCCTAGCCGGGGAGGGGGGGGCCTACGAGCAGTACTTC.

The V gene is TRBV28, the J gene TRBJ2-6, with D perhaps TRBD1 (6 bases). Trimming left V 6 bases short and J 1 base short, with 10 bases between. This CDR3 is built from 15 residues. Germline assignment: CDR1 MDHEN and CDR2 SYDVKM. CDR3: CASRETGSGANVLTF. CDR3 sequence (DNA): TGTGCCAGCAGGGAGACAGGTTCTGGGGCCAACGTCCTGACTTTC. The full variable domain, with the rest looked up from reference TRBV28 and TRBJ2-6, is DVKVTQSSRYLVKRTGEKVFLECVQDMDHENMFWYRQDPGLGLRLIYFSYDVKMKEKGDIPEGYSVSREKKERFSLILESASTNQTSMYLCASRETGSGANVLTFGAGSRLTVL.

CDR3 coding DNA: TGTGCCAGTGGGGCAGGGGCAAGAGAGACCCAGTACTTC. Residues: CASGAGARETQYF. This chain uses TRBV19 with TRBJ2-5; D is possibly TRBD1 (6 bases). V was clipped by 8 bases and J by 4 bases, with 14 bases between them. From germline, CDR1 is LNHDA and CDR2 SQIVND (reference sequence). This CDR3 spans 13 amino acids.

The sample holds a few counts of this clone. The chain combines TRBV5-5 with TRBJ1-2; a weak D match, TRBD1 (5 bases). Trimming removed 0 bases at V and 0 bases at J, with 12 bases between. This CDR3 has 16 residues. Germline V gives CDR1 SGHKS, CDR2 YYEKEE (reference sequence). The CDR3 DNA is TGTGCCAGCAGCTTGGATGCCGGGGGAGCTAACTATGGCTACACCTTC. It codes for CASSLDAGGANYGYTF.

This clone was observed a single time. The chain combines TRBV5-4 with TRBJ2-3; 10 bases fit TRBD2. CDR1 is SGHNT and CDR2 is YYREEE in the germline V gene (reference sequence). The CDR3 has 14 amino acids. V was clipped by 7 bases and J by 4 bases; unmatched bases: 6. The CDR3 region is CASGLAGVADTQYF. CDR3 DNA: TGTGCCAGCGGGCTAGCGGGAGTAGCAGATACGCAGTATTTT.

This chain connects TRBV5-1 to TRBJ2-1, with TRBD2 matching 12 bases. The CDR3 is 16 amino acids. CDR1 SGHRS and CDR2 YFSETQ come from the germline V gene. V shed 1 base, J shed 12 bases, and the junction held 11 bases outside the gene matches. The CDR3 loop is CASSLTLAGGNQGQFF. The CDR3 region has the DNA TGCGCCAGCAGCTTGACTCTAGCGGGAGGGAACCAGGGGCAGTTCTTC.

This clone has just one count. V is TRBV10-1 and J is TRBJ2-1; 7 bases line up with TRBD2. J gave up 2 bases and V 3 bases, and 7 bases lay outside the gene matches. Germline V gene lookup returns CDR1 WNHNN and CDR2 SYGVQD (reference sequence). This CDR3 contains 16 residues. DNA for the CDR3: TGCGCCAGCAGTGAAGCGGGAACTGCCCCCTACAATGAGCAGTTCTTC. Translation gives CASSEAGTAPYNEQFF.

The chain recombines TRBV19 with TRBJ2-2, with 9 positions matching TRBD2. Germline CDR1 reads LNHDA; CDR2 reads SQIVND (reference sequence). The CDR3 loop spans 17 amino acids. J lost 5 bases, V lost 8 bases, and 15 bases had no gene match. CDR3 sequence: CASLPGIAGGLTGELFF. The CDR3 nucleotides read TGTGCCAGTCTTCCGGGGATTGCGGGAGGGCTGACCGGGGAGCTGTTTTTT.

This clone was recorded only once. The J gene is TRBJ2-2, the V gene TRBV11-2; 7 bases fit TRBD1. Germline lookup yields CDR1 SGHAT and CDR2 FQNNGV. The CDR3 extends over 16 amino acids. Germline trimming cut 5 bases from V and 6 bases from J; bases unmatched to any gene: 12. The CDR3 reads CASSARTGTESGELFF. CDR3 nucleotide sequence: TGTGCCAGCAGCGCTAGGACGGGGACAGAGTCCGGGGAGCTGTTTTTT.

V and J are TRBV7-2 and TRBJ2-5; D is possibly TRBD2 (5 bases). Trimming stripped 1 base from V and 1 base from J, with 10 bases between. The CDR3 spans 15 residues. CDR1 and CDR2 (germline): SGHTA, FQGNSA. This CDR3 is CASSLDGVLQETQYF. CDR3 sequence (DNA): TGTGCCAGCAGCTTAGACGGGGTACTCCAAGAGACCCAGTACTTC.

The chain links TRBV4-1 to TRBJ2-1; 15 bases align to TRBD2. This CDR3 is built from 16 residues. Germline-derived CDR1 and CDR2 are MGHRA and YSYEKL. With V trimmed by 10 bases and J by 0 bases, 4 bases remained unmatched. The CDR3 DNA sequence: TGCGCCACCGGACTAGCGGGAGGGAGCTCCTACAATGAGCAGTTCTTC. This gives the protein CATGLAGGSSYNEQFF.

The chain links TRBV7-8 to TRBJ2-1; TRBD2 aligns across 9 bases. The CDR3 runs to 17 residues. The ends lost 5 bases at V and 0 bases at J; junction bases unmatched: 8. Germline-derived CDR1 and CDR2 are SGHVS and FQNEAQ. For the CDR3, the DNA is TGTGCCAGCAGCCCCAGTAGCGGGAGCCACTCCTACAATGAGCAGTTCTTC. Translating gives CASSPSSGSHSYNEQFF. Complete variable domain (other parts from reference TRBV7-8 and TRBJ2-1): GAGVSQSPRYKVAKRGQDVALRCDPISGHVSLFWYQQALGQGPEFLTYFQNEAQLDKSGLPSDRFFAERPEGSVSTLKIQRTQQEDSAVYLCASSPSSGSHSYNEQFFGPGTRLTVL.

This clone was detected a few times. The chain links TRBV29-1 to TRBJ1-4; the match to TRBD1 covers 8 bases. V trimming: 3 bases; J trimming: 8 bases; junction bases outside the gene matches: 5. CDR1 and CDR2 (germline): SQVTM, ANQGSEA. This CDR3 contains 13 residues. The CDR3 nucleotides read TGCAGCGTTGAGGGACAGGAAGAAGAAAAACTGTTTTTT. It codes for CSVEGQEEEKLFF.

The chain links TRBV5-3 to TRBJ1-5; a weak D match, TRBD1 (5 bases). Being an ORF, TRBV5-3 has a function that is uncertain. Trimming pared 0 bases from V and 5 bases from J, leaving 30 bases between. The length of the CDR3 is 21 residues. The chain's CDR3 is CARSLGCWGRPGGVSDQPQHF. DNA of the CDR3: TGTGCCAGAAGCTTGGGGTGTTGGGGACGTCCGGGAGGGGTTAGTGATCAGCCCCAGCATTTT.

This chain links TRBV7-2 with TRBJ2-1, with D maybe TRBD2 (5 bases). Trimming stripped 2 bases from V and 7 bases from J, with 9 bases between. This CDR3 contains 13 residues. Per germline, CDR1 SGHTA and CDR2 FQGNSA. CDR3 nucleotides: TGTGCCAGCAGCTTACAACTAGTTAATGAGCAGTTCTTC. Translation: CASSLQLVNEQFF.

This chain links TRBV2 with TRBJ2-7, with 9 bases fitting TRBD1. The V gene's germline CDR1 is SNHLY and CDR2 FYNNEI. V lost 6 bases and J lost 4; bases outside the gene matches: 7. The CDR3 totals 14 residues. CDR3 bases: TGTGCCAGCAGCGGCGGGACAGGGCAGTACGAGCAGTACTTC. Amino acid sequence: CASSGGTGQYEQYF.